This T cell receptor (beta chain) came from a study of tumor-infiltrating lymphocytes in primary liver carcinoma. Overall study: Primary liver carcinoma, confirmed by histopathology, was surgically resected. Stage T1-T3 N0M0 and a size of about 4.2 to 10 cm characterized the tumors.

The blood RNA (from unsorted whole blood) was obtained, and germline DNA was also extracted. Trimming cost V 5 bases and J 11 bases; bases outside gene matches: 18. Germline V gives CDR1 SEHNR, CDR2 FQNEAQ (reference sequence). The CDR3 consists of 16 residues. Starting material of 450 to 550 ng total RNA yielded TCR beta cDNA via a constant-region primer. Slightly modified ARM-PCR, run as three nested multiplex PCR rounds, produced the TCR beta libraries. Each of the first two PCR rounds ran approximately 11 cycles with TRBV1-TRBV30 forward and C-beta reverse primers. One entry per CDR3 protein results from TCRdb running MiXCR on the multiplex PCR reads. Among a few hundred thousand distinct CDR3 sequences, 58% were seen once, and the ten largest hold about a sixth.

The genes are TRBV7-9 and TRBJ2-5, with TRBD1 matching 9 bases. This sequence was found in a woman aged 25 to 39 with primary liver carcinoma and hepatitis B virus infection. The sequenced sample was peripheral blood. This CDR3 reads CASSPNPGTGIGTQYF. CDR3 coding DNA: TGTGCCAGCAGCCCTAACCCAGGGACAGGGATTGGGACTCAGTACTTC. Full variable domain (rest looked up from reference TRBV7-9 and TRBJ2-5): DTGVSQNPRHKITKRGQNVTFRCDPISEHNRLYWYRQTLGQGPEFLTYFQNEAQLEKSRLLSDRFSAERPKGSFSTLEIQRTEQGDSAMYLCASSPNPGTGIGTQYFGPGTRLLVL.